Included here is one T cell receptor beta chain sequence, with context. This receptor's antigen is unknown. The sample holds no much larger clone one base away, and base qualities are not on file. RNA was extracted using the RNeasy kit, and about 0.45 to 1 microgram was reverse transcribed with random hexamers. The immunoSEQ multiplex PCR assay, covering 54 Vbeta and 13 Jbeta segments, was used to amplify TCR beta CDR3 regions. Bias from PCR amplification was corrected by using a synthetic template baseline for primer optimization and for computational correction. The published analysis was carried out like this. Reads were assigned to V, D and J genes according to IMGT and analyzed in immunoSEQ Analyzer, with only productive sequences retained. To calculate clonality, Shannon entropy was normalized by log2 of the number of productive unique sequences and then subtracted from one. Public and private clones were assessed among the 100 most prevalent clones of each patient and control. Susac-specific clones were defined as absent from healthy and MS cohorts, around 970 published viral clones and other ImmuneACCESS disease sequences. In TCRdb, the public reads were trimmed at Q25 with fastp and aligned with MiXCR, with productive beta chains retained. Under each unique CDR3 protein, matching rows form one entry showing the most common genes and DNA. These V and J calls are TCRdb output, not the study's own analysis. In all, the sample holds 400,000 to 550,000 distinct CDR3 sequences, and 75% to 90% of those were seen once. About 0.12% of the sample rests with the top ten.

The source of the sample is a study of CD8 T cells in Susac syndrome (dated by TCRdb to between 2018 and 2020). For the wider study: Whether CD8+ T cell activation and differentiation in Susac syndrome was antigen driven was tested using repertoire sequencing. CD8+ T cell repertoire clonality was compared between about a dozen healthy donors, approximately 14 Susac syndrome patients and 15 multiple sclerosis patients. Results the study describes overall, beyond this receptor: The study acknowledged that relatively few individuals were included in the TCR sequencing and HLA analysis.

Taken from the germline V gene, the CDR1 and CDR2 loops are MNHEY and SVGAGI. From the cysteine up to the phenylalanine, the CDR3 has a length of 13 residues. The CDR3 DNA has 39 bases and is translated from base 1. V is pared back by 1 base and J by 6 bases, with 6 bases lying between the germline termini. Peripheral blood CD8+ and CD4+ T cells from healthy donors, Susac syndrome patients and multiple sclerosis patients were profiled using high-throughput TCR beta sequencing. The multiple sclerosis controls were treatment-naive patients whose relapsing-remitting disease, either stable or active, fulfilled the revised McDonald criteria. CD8+ TEMRA cells were enriched by FACS, while bulk CD8+ and CD4+ T cells were purified by magnetic negative isolation. Blood was collected in EDTA tubes and processed within 24 hours, with PBMCs isolated through density gradient centrifugation. PBMCs intended for TCR sequencing were cryopreserved in liquid nitrogen and thawed later in a water bath at 37 degrees C. The sorted or isolated CD4+, CD8+ and CD8+ TEMRA cells reached a purity of at least 90%.

The V and J genes are TRBV6-5 and TRBJ2-2; matching of 5 bases hints at TRBD2 as the D gene. The TCR sequence derives from a human donor with multiple sclerosis. Material for sequencing was CD8+ T cells from PBMCs. The CDR3: CASSYFGAGELFF. The DNA sequence reads TGTGCCAGCAGTTACTTCGGGGCCGGGGAGCTGTTTTTT.